This T cell receptor (beta chain) appears in the sequencing data of a study of CD8 T cells in ankylosing spondylitis. Study-level results: Reportedly, matched ankylosing spondylitis synovial fluid was significantly enriched for disease-linked clones. Both synovial fluid and blood in reactive arthritis had previously been reported to carry some motif variants. Blood of patients with ankylosing spondylitis appeared to be characterized by a TCR beta motif of eight highly homologous variants.

This clonotype showed up many times. Its specificity is unknown. With molecular barcodes, quantitative 5'-RACE was used to make the TCR beta libraries. TCRdb recomputed calls from the 5' RACE reads with MiXCR, one row per CDR3 protein. Of more than 300,000 distinct CDR3 sequences in the sample, around 10% are singletons; the top ten hold around 10%. The V gene's germline CDR1 is DFQATT and CDR2 SNEGSKA (reference sequence). J was trimmed by 5 bases and V by 5 bases; bases with no gene match: 0. This CDR3 region has 11 residues. The chain links TRBV20-1 to TRBJ2-3; 8 bases line up with TRBD1. Sample: blood, either unsorted or a sorted T cell fraction (not recorded which). The receptor was derived from a female donor with ankylosing spondylitis or in good health (not recorded which). CDR3 amino acids: CSAGQGDTQYF. The CDR3 bases are TGCAGTGCTGGACAGGGAGATACGCAGTATTTT.